Listed below are T cell receptor beta chains from one sample, sequenced in a study of early stage breast cancer tumors. Generated by immunoSEQ multiplex PCR, the TCRdb table keeps only in-frame clones and is missing some. The sample consists of tens of thousands of clones, approximately 83% of them appearing once. Sequenced material: blood. These receptor sequences come from a person aged 45 to 59 with breast cancer. The CDR3 runs from the conserved cysteine through the conserved F or W. Each record gives: J gene, D gene, clone size, V gene, CDR3 DNA, CDR3 protein. A D gene is named only where the DNA matches it firmly. Clone size, where shown, is once, few, many, or a class for clones that have expanded.

TRBJ1-4 - - TRBV7-8 TGTGCCAGCTCGGGCATAAATGAAAAACTGTTTTTT CASSGINEKLFF
TRBJ1-6 TRBD1 - TRBV11-2 TGTGCCAGCAGCTTAGTTGGGACAGGGGGTTCACCCCTCCACTTT CASSLVGTGGSPLHF
TRBJ2-1 - - TRBV7-2 TGTGCCAGCAGCTTAACGGGGCGCAATGAGCAGTTCTTC CASSLTGRNEQFF
TRBJ2-1 - few TRBV9 TGTGCCAGCGGCAGCGGTCCAACTTCCTACAATGAGCAGTTCTTC CASGSGPTSYNEQFF
TRBJ2-7 TRBD1 - TRBV7-9 TGTGCCAGCAGCCGACCCGGGACAGAGCCAACCGCCTACGAGCAGTACTTC CASSRPGTEPTAYEQYF
TRBJ2-2 - - TRBV10-2 TGCGCCAGCAGTGCCCGGGCAGCGAACACCGGGGAGCTGTTTTTT CASSARAANTGELFF
TRBJ2-4 TRBD2 - TRBV5-6 TGTGCCAGCAACCAGGAGGGACTAGCGGCGGACTTC CASNQEGLAADF
TRBJ2-7 TRBD2 - TRBV7-2 TGTGCCAGCAGACTCACTGCGGGGGGCGGACAGTACTTC CASRLTAGGGQYF
TRBJ2-6 - - TRBV27 TGTGCCAGCAGACATAACCGGGACGGAACGCGCTCTGGGGCCAACGTCCTGACTTTC CASRHNRDGTRSGANVLTF
TRBJ2-3 - - TRBV6-1 TGTGCCAGCAGTGCCAGATGGGGAGGAGTGGCAGATACGCAGTATTTT CASSARWGGVADTQYF
TRBJ1-1 - - TRBV28 TGTGCCAGCAGCGGGGGGGGGCAGGGCACTGAAGCTTTCTTT CASSGGGQGTEAFF
TRBJ1-2 TRBD1 - TRBV7-2 TGTGCCAGCATCGGACAGGGGAATGGCTACACCTTC CASIGQGNGYTF
TRBJ2-5 - once TRBV5-1 TGCGCCAGCAGCTTGGCCGAGACGGTAGAAGAGACCCAGTACTTC CASSLAETVEETQYF
TRBJ2-7 TRBD1 few TRBV7-2 TGTGCCAGCAGCCCTCGACAGGGTCCACACGAGCAGTACTTC CASSPRQGPHEQYF
TRBJ2-2 - - TRBV5-1 TGCGCCAGCAGCCTTAACGGTGACACCGGGGAGCTGTTTTTT CASSLNGDTGELFF
TRBJ2-7 TRBD2 - TRBV7-2 TGTGCCAGCAGCGGTAGACTAGCGGGGGTCCCCTCCGAGCAGTACTTC CASSGRLAGVPSEQYF
TRBJ2-2 TRBD2 - TRBV5-6 TGTGCCAGCAGCCCTAGCGGGAGGGTCCCCGGGGAGCTGTTTTTT CASSPSGRVPGELFF
TRBJ1-2 TRBD1 - TRBV4-1 TGCGCCAGCAGCCAAGGGAAGACAGGGTTCGACTATGGCTACACCTTC CASSQGKTGFDYGYTF
TRBJ2-5 - - TRBV5-4 TGTGCCAGCAGCTCCACAGGGGAGACCCAGTACTTC CASSSTGETQYF
TRBJ2-3 - - TRBV7-2 TGTGCCAGCAGCCGCCGGTTGGACGCCGGGACAGATACGCAGTATTTT CASSRRLDAGTDTQYF
TRBJ2-1 - once TRBV23-1 TGCGCCAGCAGTCAATTAGCGACTCCTGGCATCGGGAAGCAGTTCTTC CASSQLATPGIGKQFF
TRBJ2-7 - - TRBV5-5 TGTGCCAGCAGCTTGGCAGGGGTCGGTTACGAGCAGTACTTC CASSLAGVGYEQYF
TRBJ1-4 TRBD1 - TRBV28 TGTGCCAGCAGCAAGGACGAATGGACAGGGAATGAAAAACTGTTTTTT CASSKDEWTGNEKLFF
TRBJ1-4 - - TRBV6-1 TGTGCCAGCAGTAGAGGTGCACCTAATGAAAAACTGTTTTTT CASSRGAPNEKLFF
TRBJ1-2 - - TRBV5-6 TGTGCCAGCACCGGAGGGGTCCATGGCTATGGCTACACCTTC CASTGGVHGYGYTF
TRBJ2-2 - - TRBV7-2 TGTGCCAGCAGGGAGTGGACCACCGGGGAGCTGTTTTTT CASREWTTGELFF
TRBJ2-2 - once TRBV11-2 TGTGCCAGCAGCTCCCTCACCGGGGAGCTGTTTTTT CASSSLTGELFF
TRBJ1-2 TRBD1 few TRBV9 TGTGCCAGCAGCCTGTTTCCGGGACAGGGTTATGGCTACACCTTC CASSLFPGQGYGYTF
TRBJ1-2 - - TRBV15 TGTGCCACCAGCCCAGAGCGGGGCTTCTATGGCTACACCTTC CATSPERGFYGYTF
TRBJ2-3 - few TRBV2 TGTGCCAGCAGTGAAGGGGGGGGCACAGATACGCAGTATTTT CASSEGGGTDTQYF
TRBJ1-1 TRBD1 - TRBV10-3 TGTGCCACCAAAACAGGGGTATTCACTGAAGCTTTCTTT CATKTGVFTEAFF
TRBJ2-7 - - TRBV20-1 TGCAGTGCTCCTTTAGCGTACGAGCAGTACTTC CSAPLAYEQYF
TRBJ2-7 TRBD2 - TRBV18 TGTGCCAGCTCACCGCGGACTAGCGGCTCCTGGGAGCAGTACTTC CASSPRTSGSWEQYF
TRBJ2-3 TRBD2 - TRBV19 TGTGCCAGTAGCGGACTAGCGGGGGGGCTTAGCACAGATACGCAGTATTTT CASSGLAGGLSTDTQYF
TRBJ1-3 - - TRBV19 TGTGCCAGTACGGGGCGGGGTACTGGAAACACCATATATTTT CASTGRGTGNTIYF
TRBJ1-1 - - TRBV7-2 TGTGCCAGCAGCCCTCAGGGGAACACTGAAGCTTTCTTT CASSPQGNTEAFF
TRBJ2-1 TRBD2 - TRBV6-6 TGTGCCAGCACCCTGACTAGCGGGAGCTATGAGCAGTTCTTC CASTLTSGSYEQFF
TRBJ1-1 - - TRBV5-1 TGCGCCAGCAGCGGCCCACTCCGTTCTGAAGCTTTCTTT CASSGPLRSEAFF
TRBJ2-6 - - TRBV18 TGTGCCAGCTCAGGCTCTGGGGCCAACGTCCTGACTTTC CASSGSGANVLTF
TRBJ1-1 - - TRBV30 TGTGCCTGGACCCTCGGTTTGAACACTGAAGCTTTCTTT CAWTLGLNTEAFF
TRBJ2-3 TRBD2 - TRBV29-1 TGCAGCGTGGGGGGGGGACGGGGCACAGATACGCAGTATTTT CSVGGGRGTDTQYF
TRBJ1-1 - - TRBV30 TGTGCCTGGAGTGTAGACGTGAACACTGAAGCTTTCTTT CAWSVDVNTEAFF
TRBJ1-2 - - TRBV9 TGTGCCAGCAGCGATGACAGTTTCTATGGCTACACCTTC CASSDDSFYGYTF
TRBJ2-2 TRBD1 few TRBV25-1 TGTGCCAGCAGTCTACGACAGGGGGAAACCGGGGAGCTGTTTTTT CASSLRQGETGELFF
TRBJ2-3 TRBD2 - TRBV7-2 TGTGCCAGCAGCATGACTAGCGGGAGGGCAGATACGCAGTATTTT CASSMTSGRADTQYF
TRBJ1-1 TRBD1 - TRBV7-2 TGTGCCAGCAGGGGGGGACAGGTGAACACTGAAGCTTTCTTT CASRGGQVNTEAFF
TRBJ1-1 - - TRBV7-3 TGTGCCAGCAGCCTGACGGGGGACACTGAAGCTTTCTTT CASSLTGDTEAFF
TRBJ1-1 TRBD1 - TRBV4-3 TGCGCCAGCAGCCGCAGGGGGCTTGGGACTGAAGCTTTCTTT CASSRRGLGTEAFF
TRBJ1-6 - - TRBV6-5 TGTGCCAGCAGTTACCTCGGGTTGGGGAATTCACCCCTCCACTTT CASSYLGLGNSPLHF
TRBJ2-2 TRBD1 - TRBV7-2 TGTGCCAGCAGCTCCAGGAACCTCGGCGGACAGGGGGCCGGGGAGCTGTTTTTT CASSSRNLGGQGAGELFF